Presented here are 10 T cell receptor beta chains from one specimen sequenced in a study of OX40 agonist ivuxolimab in advanced cancers. Using immunoSEQ multiplex PCR, the repertoire was profiled, and TCRdb retains in-frame clones only, with some absent. The sample has roughly 80,000 clones, around 90% seen once. Material: CD4+ or CD8+ T cells sorted from blood, obtained in a trial of the OX40 agonist ivuxolimab. These receptors were taken from an adult with an advanced solid tumor such as melanoma, head and neck, liver or kidney cancer.

In this sample, this clone turned up once. This chain uses TRBV5-6 with TRBJ1-1; 10 bases match TRBD1. V gave up 2 bases and J gave up 7 bases; unmatched junction bases: 5. The germline V gene has CDR1 SGHDT and CDR2 YYEEEE. The CDR3 extends over 14 amino acids. The CDR3 is CASSFDRGQGEAFF. Written as DNA, the CDR3 is TGTGCCAGCAGCTTCGACAGGGGGCAAGGTGAAGCTTTCTTT. Variable domain in full (rest from reference TRBV5-6 and TRBJ1-1): DAGVTQSPTHLIKTRGQQVTLRCSPKSGHDTVSWYQQALGQGPQFIFQYYEEEERQRGNFPDRFSGHQFPNYSSELNVNALLLGDSALYLCASSFDRGQGEAFFGQGTRLTVV.

The chain carries TRBV5-5 and TRBJ2-7; D could derive from TRBD1 or TRBD2 (5 bases each). Trimming cost V 8 bases and J 5 bases, with 17 bases left between them. Germline CDR1 reads SGHKS; CDR2 reads YYEKEE (reference sequence). This CDR3 is 13 amino acids long. The CDR3, as DNA: TGTGCCAGACCGGGGCGTTGGGGTCACGAGCAGTACGTC. Its protein is CARPGRWGHEQYV.

The chain uses TRBV4-3 and TRBJ2-1; D perhaps matches TRBD1 (5 bases). With 4 bases removed from V and 2 bases from J, the gap between germline ends came to 9 bases. This CDR3 is 14 amino acids long. Germline V gene data show CDR1 as LGHNA and CDR2 as YSLEER. CDR3 region: CASSPDSTYNEQFF. CDR3 coding DNA: TGCGCCAGCAGCCCCGACAGTACCTACAATGAGCAGTTCTTC.

The chain recombines TRBV6-6 with TRBJ2-7, with TRBD2 identical over 7 bases. The CDR3 consists of 15 residues. Looked up from germline, CDR1 is MNHNY and CDR2 is SVGAGI (reference sequence). The V gene end was trimmed by 6 bases and the J gene end by 5 bases; junction bases not matched to a gene: 13. CDR3 amino acids: CASSTGAAGRDEQYF. As DNA, the CDR3 is TGTGCCAGCAGCACCGGGGCAGCGGGAAGAGACGAGCAGTACTTC.

J is TRBJ1-1 and V is TRBV18; D might be TRBD1 (5 bases). Germline CDR1 and CDR2: KGHSH and LQKENI. V dropped 5 bases and J dropped 4 bases, with 20 bases sitting between them. The CDR3 sequence is 16 residues long. The CDR3 here is CASSYAGPGGTTEAFF. For the CDR3, the DNA is TGTGCCAGCTCATACGCGGGTCCCGGGGGGACCACTGAAGCTTTCTTT.

J is TRBJ2-7 and V is TRBV14; 8 bases agree with TRBD2. CDR3 length: 15 residues. Trimming removed 4 bases from V and 0 bases from J; junction bases left unmatched: 5. The germline gives CDR1 SGHDN, CDR2 FVKESK. CDR3 region: CASSRAGGPSYEQYF. In DNA form, the CDR3 reads TGTGCCAGCAGCCGGGCGGGAGGCCCCTCCTACGAGCAGTACTTC.

The chain combines TRBV9 with TRBJ2-5; perhaps TRBD2 as D (7 bases). Per the germline V gene, CDR1 is SGDLS and CDR2 is YYNGEE. V was pared by 0 bases and J by 2 bases, with 11 bases between. The CDR3 extends over 15 amino acids. This chain's CDR3 is CASSVVGGAQETQYF. Written as DNA, the CDR3 is TGTGCCAGCAGCGTAGTAGGGGGGGCGCAAGAGACCCAGTACTTC.

The chain joins TRBV19 to TRBJ1-1; maybe TRBD1 (6 bases). V was clipped by 6 bases and J by 2 bases, with 13 bases between them. CDR1 and CDR2 (germline): LNHDA, SQIVND (reference sequence). The CDR3 runs 14 residues. The CDR3 sequence: CASRFRGGNTEAFF. The DNA of the CDR3 is TGTGCCAGTAGGTTTAGAGGGGGAAACACTGAAGCTTTCTTT.

The CDR3: CAWSIWVTAEAFF. As DNA, the CDR3 is TGTGCCTGGAGTATCTGGGTTACGGCTGAAGCTTTCTTT. The chain employs TRBV30 and TRBJ1-1; D not resolved. Trimming removed 2 bases at V and 6 bases at J, with 13 bases between. Per the germline V gene, CDR1 is GTSNPN and CDR2 is SVGIG (reference sequence). This CDR3 region has 13 residues.

V usage is TRBV28 and J usage is TRBJ2-7; D unclear. The V end was cut by 3 bases, the J end by 4 bases, with 10 bases between. CDR3 length equals 13 residues. The germline CDR1 and CDR2 sequences are MDHEN and SYDVKM. The CDR3 protein is CASSFSGIYEQYF. CDR3 DNA sequence: TGTGCCAGCAGTTTTTCTGGGATTTACGAGCAGTACTTC.